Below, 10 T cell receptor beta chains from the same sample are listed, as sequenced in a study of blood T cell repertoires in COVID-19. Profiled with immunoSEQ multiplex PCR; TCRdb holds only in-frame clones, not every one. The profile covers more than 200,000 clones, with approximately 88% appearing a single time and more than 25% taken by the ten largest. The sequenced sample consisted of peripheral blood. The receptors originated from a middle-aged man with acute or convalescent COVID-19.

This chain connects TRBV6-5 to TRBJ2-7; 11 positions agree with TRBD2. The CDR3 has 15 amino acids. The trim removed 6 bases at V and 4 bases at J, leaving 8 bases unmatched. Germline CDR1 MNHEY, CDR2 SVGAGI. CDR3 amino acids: CASSITSGSVYEQYF. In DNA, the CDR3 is TGTGCCAGCAGCATAACTAGCGGGAGCGTTTACGAGCAGTACTTC.

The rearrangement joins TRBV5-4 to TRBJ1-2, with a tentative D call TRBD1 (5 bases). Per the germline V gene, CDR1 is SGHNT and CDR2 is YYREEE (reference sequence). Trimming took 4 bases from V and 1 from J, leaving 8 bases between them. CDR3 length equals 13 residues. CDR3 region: CASSRDSNYGYTF. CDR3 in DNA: TGTGCCAGCAGCCGCGACAGTAACTATGGCTACACCTTC.

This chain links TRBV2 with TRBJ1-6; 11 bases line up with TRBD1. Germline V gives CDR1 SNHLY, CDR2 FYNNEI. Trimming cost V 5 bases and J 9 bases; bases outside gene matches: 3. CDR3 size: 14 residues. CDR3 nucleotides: TGTGCCAGCAGTTCCGGGACAGGGGGTTCACCCCTCCACTTT. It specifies CASSSGTGGSPLHF.

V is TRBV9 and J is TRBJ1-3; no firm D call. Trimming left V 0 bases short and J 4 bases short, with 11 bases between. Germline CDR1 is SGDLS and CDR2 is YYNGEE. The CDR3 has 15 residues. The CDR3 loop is CASSVANLGGNTIYF. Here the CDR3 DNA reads TGTGCCAGCAGCGTAGCCAATCTAGGAGGAAACACCATATATTTT.

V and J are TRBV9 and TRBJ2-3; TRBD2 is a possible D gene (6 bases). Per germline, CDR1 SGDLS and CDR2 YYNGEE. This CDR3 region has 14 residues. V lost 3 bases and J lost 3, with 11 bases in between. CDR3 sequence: CASSGGGITDTQYF. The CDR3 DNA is TGTGCCAGCAGCGGTGGGGGGATAACAGATACGCAGTATTTT.

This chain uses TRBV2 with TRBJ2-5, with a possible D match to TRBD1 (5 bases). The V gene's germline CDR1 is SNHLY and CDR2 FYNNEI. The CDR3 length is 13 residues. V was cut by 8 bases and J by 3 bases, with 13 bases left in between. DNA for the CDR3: TGTGCCAGCGCGCTTTCCAGGGAAGAGACCCAGTACTTC. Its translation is CASALSREETQYF.

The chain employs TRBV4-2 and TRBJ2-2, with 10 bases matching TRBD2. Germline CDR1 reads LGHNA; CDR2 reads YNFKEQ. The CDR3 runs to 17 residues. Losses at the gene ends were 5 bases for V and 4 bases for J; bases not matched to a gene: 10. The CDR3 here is CASSYRAGGPLTGELFF. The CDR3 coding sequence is TGTGCCAGCAGCTACAGAGCGGGAGGGCCGCTCACCGGGGAGCTGTTTTTT.

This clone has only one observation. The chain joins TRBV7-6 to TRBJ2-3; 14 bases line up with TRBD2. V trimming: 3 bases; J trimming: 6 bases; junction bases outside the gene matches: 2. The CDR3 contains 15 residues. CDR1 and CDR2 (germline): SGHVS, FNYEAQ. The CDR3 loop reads CASSLGTSGSDTQYF. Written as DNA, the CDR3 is TGTGCCAGCAGCTTGGGGACTAGCGGGAGTGATACGCAGTATTTT.

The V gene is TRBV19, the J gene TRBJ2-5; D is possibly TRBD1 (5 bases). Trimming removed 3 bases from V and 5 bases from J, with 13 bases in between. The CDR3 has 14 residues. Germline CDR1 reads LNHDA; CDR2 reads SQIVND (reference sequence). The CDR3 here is CASSIQGLGETQYF. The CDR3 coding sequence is TGTGCCAGTAGTATTCAGGGCCTGGGGGAGACCCAGTACTTC. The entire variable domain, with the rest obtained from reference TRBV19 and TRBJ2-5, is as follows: DGGITQSPKYLFRKEGQNVTLSCEQNLNHDAMYWYRQDPGQGLRLIYYSQIVNDFQKGDIAEGYSVSREKKESFPLTVTSAQKNPTAFYLCASSIQGLGETQYFGPGTRLLVL.

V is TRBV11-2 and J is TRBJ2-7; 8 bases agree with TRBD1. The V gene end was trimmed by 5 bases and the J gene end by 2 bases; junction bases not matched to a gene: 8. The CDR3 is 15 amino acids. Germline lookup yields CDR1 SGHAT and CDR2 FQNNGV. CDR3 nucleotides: TGTGCCAGCAGCGCGGGGACAGGAAGAACCTACGAGCAGTACTTC. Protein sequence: CASSAGTGRTYEQYF.